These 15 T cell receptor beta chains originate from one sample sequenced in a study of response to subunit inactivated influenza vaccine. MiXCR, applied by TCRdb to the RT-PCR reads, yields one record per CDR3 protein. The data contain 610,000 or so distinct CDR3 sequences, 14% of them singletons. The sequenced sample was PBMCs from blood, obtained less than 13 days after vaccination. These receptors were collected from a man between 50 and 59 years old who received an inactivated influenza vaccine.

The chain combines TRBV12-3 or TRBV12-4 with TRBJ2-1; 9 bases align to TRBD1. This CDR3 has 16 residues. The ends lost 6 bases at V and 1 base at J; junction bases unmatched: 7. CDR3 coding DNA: TGTGCCAGCAGGCCGACAGGGGGAAGGTCCTACAATGAGCAGTTCTTC. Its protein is CASRPTGGRSYNEQFF.

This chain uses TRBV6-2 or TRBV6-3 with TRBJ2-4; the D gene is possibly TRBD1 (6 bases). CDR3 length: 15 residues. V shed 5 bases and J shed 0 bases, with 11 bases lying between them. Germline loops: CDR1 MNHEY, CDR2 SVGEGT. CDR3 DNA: TGTGCCAGCAGTGACACAGGGAGAGCCAAAAACATTCAGTACTTC. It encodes CASSDTGRAKNIQYF.

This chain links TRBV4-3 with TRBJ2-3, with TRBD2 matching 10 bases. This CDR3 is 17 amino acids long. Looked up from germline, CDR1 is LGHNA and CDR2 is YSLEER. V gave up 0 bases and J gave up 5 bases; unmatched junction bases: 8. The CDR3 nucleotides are TGCGCCAGCAGCCAAGATCCCCTAGCGGGGGCAGGAGATACGCAGTATTTT. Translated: CASSQDPLAGAGDTQYF.

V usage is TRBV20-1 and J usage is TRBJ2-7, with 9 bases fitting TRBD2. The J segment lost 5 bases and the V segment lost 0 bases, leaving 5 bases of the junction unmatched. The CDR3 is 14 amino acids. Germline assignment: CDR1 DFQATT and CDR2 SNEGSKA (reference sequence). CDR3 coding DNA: TGCAGTGCTAGAGATAGGACTAGCGTGAACGAGCAGTACTTC. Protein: CSARDRTSVNEQYF.

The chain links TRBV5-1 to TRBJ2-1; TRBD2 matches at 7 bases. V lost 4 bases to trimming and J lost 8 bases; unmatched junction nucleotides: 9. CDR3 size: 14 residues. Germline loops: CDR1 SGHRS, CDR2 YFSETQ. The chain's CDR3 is CASSGAHAGDEQFF. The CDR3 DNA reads TGCGCCAGCAGCGGAGCTCATGCGGGGGATGAGCAGTTCTTC.

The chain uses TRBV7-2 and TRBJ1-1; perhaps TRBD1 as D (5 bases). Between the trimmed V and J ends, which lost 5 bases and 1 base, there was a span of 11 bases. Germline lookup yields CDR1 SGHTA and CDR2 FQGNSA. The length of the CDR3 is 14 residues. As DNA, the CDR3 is TGTGCCAGCAGCAGTTCGGGGGGGAACACTGAAGCTTTCTTT. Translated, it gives CASSSSGGNTEAFF.

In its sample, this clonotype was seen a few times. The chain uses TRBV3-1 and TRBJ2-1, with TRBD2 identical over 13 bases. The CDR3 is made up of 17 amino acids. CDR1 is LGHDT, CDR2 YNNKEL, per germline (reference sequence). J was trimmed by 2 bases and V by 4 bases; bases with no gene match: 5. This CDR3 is CASSPLGLAGTYNEQFF. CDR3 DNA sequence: TGTGCCAGCAGCCCACTGGGACTAGCGGGGACCTACAATGAGCAGTTCTTC.

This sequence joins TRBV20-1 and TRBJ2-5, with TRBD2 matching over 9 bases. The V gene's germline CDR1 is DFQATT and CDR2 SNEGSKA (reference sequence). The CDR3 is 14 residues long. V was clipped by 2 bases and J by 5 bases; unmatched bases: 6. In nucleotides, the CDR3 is TGCAGTGCTAGACTAGCGGGACACATGGAGACCCAGTACTTC. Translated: CSARLAGHMETQYF.

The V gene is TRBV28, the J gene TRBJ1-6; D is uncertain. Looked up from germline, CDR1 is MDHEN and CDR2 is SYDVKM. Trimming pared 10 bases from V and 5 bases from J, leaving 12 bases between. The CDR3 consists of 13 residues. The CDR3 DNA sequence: TGTGCCACCGGACGGATCGATAATTCACCCCTCCACTTT. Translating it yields CATGRIDNSPLHF.

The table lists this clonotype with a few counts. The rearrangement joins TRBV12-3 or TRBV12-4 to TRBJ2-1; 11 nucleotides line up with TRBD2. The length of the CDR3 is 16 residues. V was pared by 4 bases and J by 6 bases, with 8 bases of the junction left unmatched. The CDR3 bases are TGTGCCAGCAGTTCGAAACTAGCGGGAGTAACCAATGAGCAGTTCTTC. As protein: CASSSKLAGVTNEQFF.

As DNA, the CDR3 is TGCAGTGCTAGAGATCTGCTGGGGTCTAACTATGGCTACACCTTC. It specifies CSARDLLGSNYGYTF. The V gene is TRBV20-1, the J gene TRBJ1-2, with no clear D. CDR3 length: 15 residues. The germline gives CDR1 DFQATT, CDR2 SNEGSKA (reference sequence). V lost 0 bases and J 0 bases, leaving 11 bases between the germline ends.

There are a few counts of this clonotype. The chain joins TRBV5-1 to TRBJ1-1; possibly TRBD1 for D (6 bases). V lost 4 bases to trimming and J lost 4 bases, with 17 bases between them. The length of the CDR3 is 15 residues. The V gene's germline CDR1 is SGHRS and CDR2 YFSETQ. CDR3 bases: TGCGCCAGCAGCAAGCGGGGGGGCACGGGCACTGAAGCTTTCTTT. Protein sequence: CASSKRGGTGTEAFF. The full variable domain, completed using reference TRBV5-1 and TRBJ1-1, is KAGVTQTPRYLIKTRGQQVTLSCSPISGHRSVSWYQQTPGQGLQFLFEYFSETQRNKGNFPGRFSGRQFSNSRSEMNVSTLELGDSALYLCASSKRGGTGTEAFFGQGTRLTVV.

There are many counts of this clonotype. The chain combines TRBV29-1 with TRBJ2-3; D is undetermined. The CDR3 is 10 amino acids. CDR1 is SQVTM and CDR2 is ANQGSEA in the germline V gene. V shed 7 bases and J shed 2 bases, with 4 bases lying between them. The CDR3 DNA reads TGCAGCGCTGCCACAGATACGCAGTATTTT. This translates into CSAATDTQYF.

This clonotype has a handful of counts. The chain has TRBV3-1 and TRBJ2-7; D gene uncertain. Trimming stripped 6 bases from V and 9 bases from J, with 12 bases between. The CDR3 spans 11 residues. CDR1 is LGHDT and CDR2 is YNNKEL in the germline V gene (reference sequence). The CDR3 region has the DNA TGTGCCAGCAGTTGGCAGGCCCTGCAGTACTTC. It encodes CASSWQALQYF.

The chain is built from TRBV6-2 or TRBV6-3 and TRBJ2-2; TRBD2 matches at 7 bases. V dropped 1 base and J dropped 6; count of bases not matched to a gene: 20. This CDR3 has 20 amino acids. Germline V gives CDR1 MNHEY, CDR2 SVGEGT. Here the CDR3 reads CASSYFSVVRGEGYAGELFF. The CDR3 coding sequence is TGTGCCAGCAGTTACTTTTCCGTGGTTCGTGGGGAGGGATACGCCGGGGAGCTGTTTTTT.